The 5 T cell receptor beta chains below come from one sample, sequenced in a study of T cells in Graves' hyperthyroidism and ophthalmopathy. Regions amplified from RNA transcripts were the TCR beta CDR3 regions. When the TCR CDR3 underwent first-round RT-PCR, the HTBI primer set was used. TCRdb analysed the multiplex PCR reads with MiXCR anew, one entry per CDR3 protein. The sample has roughly 400,000 distinct CDR3 sequences; approximately 25% are singletons. The sequencing sample was made of blood. The receptors stem from a man between 45 and 60 years old with Graves' hyperthyroidism.

The V gene is TRBV4-1, the J gene TRBJ2-1, with 8 bases lining up with TRBD2. V was pared by 0 bases and J by 4 bases, with 8 bases of the junction left unmatched. The CDR3 has 17 amino acids. The germline V gene has CDR1 MGHRA and CDR2 YSYEKL. The CDR3 spells CASSQDPLAGLYNEQFF. CDR3 DNA: TGCGCCAGCAGCCAAGACCCTCTAGCGGGCCTTTACAATGAGCAGTTCTTC.

In its sample, this clonotype was seen a few times. The chain employs TRBV19 and TRBJ1-2; 12 bases line up with TRBD1. This CDR3 is 17 amino acids long. CDR1 is LNHDA and CDR2 is SQIVND in the germline V gene (reference sequence). J was trimmed by 0 bases and V by 3 bases; bases with no gene match: 5. CDR3 amino acids: CASSIAGQGAANYGYTF. The CDR3 DNA reads TGTGCCAGTAGTATCGCGGGACAGGGGGCTGCTAACTATGGCTACACCTTC. Looking up the rest from reference TRBV19 and TRBJ1-2 gives the full variable domain: DGGITQSPKYLFRKEGQNVTLSCEQNLNHDAMYWYRQDPGQGLRLIYYSQIVNDFQKGDIAEGYSVSREKKESFPLTVTSAQKNPTAFYLCASSIAGQGAANYGYTFGSGTRLTVV.

The V call is TRBV3-1, the J call TRBJ2-1; 8 nucleotides align to TRBD2. Trimming took 1 base from V and 1 from J; bases not matched to a gene: 6. The CDR3 has 17 amino acids. Per the germline V gene, CDR1 is LGHDT and CDR2 is YNNKEL (reference sequence). The CDR3: CASSQAKRETSYNEQFF. For the CDR3, the DNA is TGTGCCAGCAGCCAAGCCAAGCGGGAGACGTCCTACAATGAGCAGTTCTTC.

The rearrangement links TRBV27 to TRBJ2-3; 8 bases are shared with TRBD2. Germline values: CDR1 MNHEY, CDR2 SMNVEV (reference sequence). The CDR3 loop spans 16 amino acids. J was trimmed by 1 base and V by 4 bases; bases with no gene match: 7. CDR3 amino acids: CASSSRLATRTDTQYF. CDR3 coding DNA: TGTGCCAGCAGTTCCAGACTAGCGACCCGCACAGATACGCAGTATTTT.

V gene TRBV15 combines with J gene TRBJ1-1; maybe TRBD1 (5 bases). V was trimmed by 5 bases and J by 0 bases, leaving 10 bases between them. There are 14 residues in the CDR3. Germline V lookup: CDR1 LNHNV, CDR2 YYDKDF (reference sequence). For the CDR3, the DNA is TGTGCCACCAGCTATGGGACGGTGAACACTGAAGCTTTCTTT. Its translation: CATSYGTVNTEAFF.